The 20 T cell receptor beta chains below all came from one sample that was sequenced in a study of human T cells and chemical hapten exposure. TCRdb re-analysed the RACE reads in MiXCR, keeping a single row per CDR3 protein. The repertoire includes more than 250,000 distinct CDR3 sequences, 7.5% to 9% of them detected once, and 2% to 3% sits in the top ten. As for time point: pre-sensitization, week 0. Treatment in this sample: therapeutic diphenylcyclopropenone sensitization with weekly scalp DPC. The starting material was whole blood, obtained in connection with sensitization to the hapten diphenylcyclopropenone (DPC). Source of these receptors: a woman between 35 and 50 years old with alopecia areata. Some clones in this sample may be carry-over from other donors' samples.

This clonotype was found a few times. V is TRBV12-3 or TRBV12-4 and J is TRBJ1-1; 7 bases match TRBD1. V lost 3 bases, J lost 4 bases, and 2 bases stayed unmatched. The CDR3 is 13 residues long. CDR3: CASSFDRATEAFF. CDR3 in DNA: TGTGCCAGCAGTTTCGACAGGGCCACTGAAGCTTTCTTT.

This chain joins TRBV2 and TRBJ1-2, with a weak D call TRBD1 (5 bases). The V end lost 7 bases, the J end lost 3 bases, and 15 bases lay between the germline ends. The CDR3 sequence is 14 residues long. Germline CDR1 is SNHLY and CDR2 is FYNNEI. CDR3 sequence reads: CASTEAGPYYGYTF. CDR3 DNA sequence: TGTGCCAGCACCGAGGCGGGGCCCTACTATGGCTACACCTTC.

The rearrangement joins TRBV10-3 to TRBJ2-5; D is unresolved. Germline V gene lookup returns CDR1 ENHRY and CDR2 SYGVKD. The CDR3 has 13 amino acids. Deletions cut 3 bases from V and 0 bases from J, with 5 bases between. DNA for the CDR3: TGTGCCATCAGTGATTGGGACCAAGAGACCCAGTACTTC. It encodes CAISDWDQETQYF.

This clonotype was recorded a few times. The V gene is TRBV27, the J gene TRBJ1-2; weak D call: TRBD1 (5 bases). Germline CDR1 and CDR2: MNHEY and SMNVEV (reference sequence). Deletions cut 6 bases from V and 0 bases from J, with 14 bases between. This CDR3 comprises 15 residues. The CDR3 loop reads CASSLTVSANYGYTF. The CDR3 DNA is TGTGCCAGCAGCCTGACAGTCAGTGCTAACTATGGCTACACCTTC.

This chain uses TRBV19 with TRBJ2-1; D is possibly TRBD1 or TRBD2 (5 bases each). V shed 5 bases and J shed 9 bases, with 11 bases lying between them. The CDR3 contains 12 residues. Germline CDR1 and CDR2: LNHDA and SQIVND (reference sequence). The CDR3 nucleotides are TGTGCCAGTAGTTTTACCGGGACTGAGCAGTTCTTC. It codes for CASSFTGTEQFF.

This clonotype was counted a few times. This chain joins TRBV21-1 and TRBJ2-1; TRBD2 reflects the table's D call only, with no check against the DNA. TRBV21-1 represents a pseudogene. The CDR3 sequence is 18 residues long. CDR3 DNA sequence: TGTGCCAGCAGCAACGGGACTAGCGGGGCGGAAGCCTACAATGAGCAGTTCTTC. It codes for CASSNGTSGAEAYNEQFF.

This chain uses TRBV12-3 or TRBV12-4 with TRBJ2-7; D perhaps matches TRBD2 (6 bases). CDR3 length equals 17 residues. V shed 3 bases and J shed 3 bases, with 21 bases lying between them. The CDR3 bases are TGTGCCAGCAGTTTGGAATTTTATGGGCTAGCGAGCTACGAGCAGTACTTC. Protein sequence: CASSLEFYGLASYEQYF.

The CDR3: CASRQGTSPLHF. Here the CDR3 DNA reads TGTGCCAGCAGACAGGGAACTTCACCCCTCCACTTT. The rearrangement links TRBV12-3 or TRBV12-4 to TRBJ1-6; weak D call: TRBD1 (6 bases). CDR3 length: 12 amino acids. V lost 6 bases, J lost 9 bases, and 9 bases lay in between.

This chain connects TRBV5-5 to TRBJ2-3; no firm D call. Per the germline V gene, CDR1 is SGHKS and CDR2 is YYEKEE (reference sequence). This CDR3 comprises 14 residues. Trimming removed 2 bases at V and 1 base at J, with 8 bases between. For the CDR3, the DNA is TGTGCCAGCAGCTTTGATCCGGGCACAGATACGCAGTATTTT. Protein product: CASSFDPGTDTQYF. Full variable domain (outside the CDR3, taken from reference TRBV5-5 and TRBJ2-3): DAGVTQSPTHLIKTRGQQVTLRCSPISGHKSVSWYQQVLGQGPQFIFQYYEKEERGRGNFPDRFSARQFPNYSSELNVNALLLGDSALYLCASSFDPGTDTQYFGPGTRLTVL.

This clonotype was seen a few times. This chain links TRBV18 with TRBJ2-5; TRBD2 might be the D (6 bases). Trimming left V 5 bases short and J 2 bases short, with 18 bases between. The CDR3 covers 16 residues. Germline V gene data show CDR1 as KGHSH and CDR2 as LQKENI. The CDR3 bases are TGTGCCAGCTCATCGACGAGAAGGGACTCTCAAGAGACCCAGTACTTC. It is translated as CASSSTRRDSQETQYF.

The sample holds a few counts of this clonotype. J is TRBJ2-3 and V is TRBV10-3, with 8 bases lining up with TRBD2. Germline V gives CDR1 ENHRY, CDR2 SYGVKD. CDR3 size: 17 residues. With 3 bases clipped from V and 1 base from J, the junction kept 9 bases outside the gene matches. The CDR3 coding sequence is TGTGCCATCAGTGACCCCCGGGGGGGAGGAGGCACAGATACGCAGTATTTT. Protein sequence: CAISDPRGGGGTDTQYF.

This clonotype showed up many times. The V gene is TRBV7-6, the J gene TRBJ2-3, with D uncertain. Germline CDR1 reads SGHVS; CDR2 reads FNYEAQ. The CDR3 length is 12 residues. Trimming cost V 3 bases and J 7 bases, with 8 bases left between them. The CDR3 loop is CASSLGTYTQYF. CDR3 sequence (DNA): TGTGCCAGCAGCTTGGGAACATATACGCAGTATTTT.

The chain is built from TRBV5-4 and TRBJ2-4; 7 bases agree with TRBD1. CDR1 is SGHNT and CDR2 is YYREEE in the germline V gene (reference sequence). V shed 1 base, J shed 2 bases, and the junction held 9 bases outside the gene matches. The CDR3 consists of 17 residues. In DNA, the CDR3 is TGTGCCAGCAGCTTGAACAGGGGCACTCGTACCAAAAACATTCAGTACTTC. This encodes CASSLNRGTRTKNIQYF.

This clonotype was counted between two and nine times. V is TRBV27 and J is TRBJ2-7; 9 bases are a match to TRBD1. The length of the CDR3 is 13 residues. The junction had 1 base not matched to a gene; V was cut back by 4 bases and J by 3 bases. The germline gives CDR1 MNHEY, CDR2 SMNVEV (reference sequence). CDR3 in DNA: TGTGCCAGCAGTTCGACAGGGGGCTACGAGCAGTACTTC. Protein product: CASSSTGGYEQYF.

In this sample, this clonotype turned up a few times. V usage is TRBV7-2 and J usage is TRBJ2-3, with D hard to call. Germline V lookup: CDR1 SGHTA, CDR2 FQGNSA. V lost 4 bases and J lost 1, with 6 bases in between. The CDR3 covers 13 residues. The CDR3 loop reads CASSSTRTDTQYF. CDR3 DNA: TGTGCCAGCAGCTCAACACGCACAGATACGCAGTATTTT. The complete variable domain, with remaining parts taken from reference TRBV7-2 and TRBJ2-3, reads GAGVSQSPSNKVTEKGKDVELRCDPISGHTALYWYRQSLGQGLEFLIYFQGNSAPDKSGLPSDRFSAERTGGSVSTLTIQRTQQEDSAVYLCASSSTRTDTQYFGPGTRLTVL.

This clonotype occurred a few times. The chain joins TRBV7-2 to TRBJ2-2, with D perhaps TRBD2 (5 bases). CDR1 is SGHTA, CDR2 FQGNSA, per germline. This CDR3 spans 14 amino acids. Trimming pared 5 bases from V and 6 bases from J, leaving 13 bases between. This CDR3 reads CASSLISGPGELFF. DNA for the CDR3: TGTGCCAGCAGCCTTATCAGCGGTCCCGGGGAGCTGTTTTTT.

The CDR3: CSAPDSAYEQYF. CDR3 in DNA: TGCAGTGCCCCGGACAGCGCATACGAGCAGTACTTC. The chain has TRBV20-1 and TRBJ2-7, with D maybe TRBD1 (6 bases). The germline V and J ends were trimmed by 6 bases and 4 bases, with 13 bases remaining between them. The CDR3 runs to 12 residues. Germline V gene data show CDR1 as DFQATT and CDR2 as SNEGSKA (reference sequence).

The chain employs TRBV5-1 and TRBJ2-7, with 7 bases matching TRBD2. V shed 4 bases and J 4 bases; nucleotides not matched to a gene: 8. The CDR3 loop spans 14 amino acids. Germline CDR1 SGHRS, CDR2 YFSETQ. CDR3 in DNA: TGCGCCAGCAGCCCGGGACTACGAGGTTACGAGCAGTACTTC. Its translation is CASSPGLRGYEQYF.

This clonotype was seen only a few times. The chain joins TRBV15 to TRBJ2-7; tentatively, D is TRBD2 (6 bases). The CDR3 has 16 amino acids. CDR1 is LNHNV, CDR2 YYDKDF, per germline (reference sequence). V lost 0 bases and J 3 bases, leaving 15 bases between the germline ends. The CDR3 bases are TGTGCCACCAGCAGAGATACCCCGGAGGGCCACTACGAGCAGTACTTC. This sequence encodes CATSRDTPEGHYEQYF. The full variable domain, with the rest looked up from reference TRBV15 and TRBJ2-7, is DAMVIQNPRYQVTQFGKPVTLSCSQTLNHNVMYWYQQKSSQAPKLLFHYYDKDFNNEADTPDNFQSRRPNTSFCFLDIRSPGLGDTAMYLCATSRDTPEGHYEQYFGPGTRLTVT.

This clonotype was detected only a few times. The J gene is TRBJ2-7, the V gene TRBV28, with D perhaps matching TRBD1 or TRBD2 (6 bases each). The CDR3 has 15 residues. CDR1 and CDR2 from the germline V gene are MDHEN and SYDVKM. The V and J ends lost 4 bases and 6 bases respectively, with 19 bases between them. The CDR3, as DNA: TGTGCCAGCAGTTCAATCCCCCCCGGGGGCGGCGAGCAGTACTTC. This sequence encodes CASSSIPPGGGEQYF.